This T cell receptor (beta chain) came from a study of Graves' ophthalmopathy and Graves' hyperthyroidism. Amplification from RNA transcripts yielded the TCR beta CDR3 regions. First-round RT-PCR relied on HTBI primers, and a second-round multiplex PCR came next. MiXCR was run by TCRdb on the multiplex PCR reads, yielding one entry per CDR3 protein. This sample has 620,000 or so distinct CDR3 sequences; 20% to 25% occur once, and the top ten carry roughly 7.4%. The table lists this clonotype with many counts. CDR1 is MNHNS and CDR2 is SASEGT in the germline V gene. The CDR3 runs to 14 residues. Trimming removed 0 bases from V and 4 bases from J, with 7 bases in between.

This sequence was found in a woman in her late teens or twenties with stable Graves' hyperthyroidism. Some clones in this sample may be carry-over from other donors' samples. The specimen was peripheral blood. This chain joins TRBV6-1 and TRBJ1-5; tentatively, D is TRBD1 (5 bases). The CDR3 sequence is CASSEASGNQPQHF. In DNA form, the CDR3 reads TGTGCCAGCAGTGAAGCTTCAGGGAATCAGCCCCAGCATTTT.